This TCR beta chain emerged from a study of T-cell memory formation after mild COVID-19. MiXCR, run by TCRdb on the 5' RACE reads, gives a single entry per CDR3 protein. The data hold about 500,000 distinct CDR3 sequences, with roughly 21% observed a single time. Comments on this clonotype: As yet, its antigen is unknown.

The V gene end was trimmed by 2 bases and the J gene end by 0 bases; junction bases not matched to a gene: 19. The CDR3 spans 23 residues. Germline V gives CDR1 SGHNT, CDR2 YYREEE (reference sequence). Study-level findings and limits: Clones that contracted from day 15 to 85 had balanced CD4/CD8; later expanders were CD4+ biased. Pre-infection memory already had some responding clones, implying cross-reactive memory joined.

The chain employs TRBV5-4 and TRBJ2-1; TRBD2 agrees at 14 bases. This sequence originates from an adult woman who had mild COVID-19 (a few samples of this study predate the infection). Cell type and time point are not known. Specimen: PBMCs or a T cell subset sorted from them (not recorded which). This CDR3 is CASSFKALVPGLAGETSYNEQFF. In DNA form, the CDR3 reads TGTGCCAGCAGCTTTAAGGCTCTAGTGCCGGGACTAGCGGGAGAGACCTCCTACAATGAGCAGTTCTTC.